A selection of T cell receptor beta chains follows, all from one sample in a study of T cells expressing NK-cell markers. TCRdb re-analyzed the 5' RACE reads; it lists each CDR3 protein once, without DNA. Its clone listing holds around 550,000 distinct CDR3 sequences. Sequencing was carried out using blood T cells: a sorted CD56 or NKG2C T cell subset, CD4+ or CD8+ T cells, or bulk PBMC T cells (not recorded which). The receptors were sampled from a man aged 18-30 years in good health. Both conserved end residues are part of each CDR3. Fields, in order: J gene, V gene, CDR3 protein.

j_gene: TRBJ2-1
v_gene: TRBV5-5
CDR3aa: CASSFTGTIDNEQFF

j_gene: TRBJ2-3
v_gene: TRBV29-1
CDR3aa: CSVASSFPGLVQYF

j_gene: TRBJ2-1
v_gene: TRBV27
CDR3aa: CASSLNGRAGNEQFF

j_gene: TRBJ1-3
v_gene: TRBV5-5
CDR3aa: CASSLSGGTMHTIYF

j_gene: TRBJ2-1
v_gene: TRBV7-8
CDR3aa: CASSLALSGRMNEQFF

j_gene: TRBJ1-2
v_gene: TRBV19
CDR3aa: CASYQGSGYTF

j_gene: TRBJ2-2
v_gene: TRBV20-1
CDR3aa: CSAFRASTSVAGELFF

j_gene: TRBJ2-1
v_gene: TRBV24-1
CDR3aa: CATQNRGLWDNEQFF

j_gene: TRBJ1-2
v_gene: TRBV5-1
CDR3aa: CASSAGTGGFGGYTF

j_gene: TRBJ2-7
v_gene: TRBV30
CDR3aa: CAWSVQSGRRYEQYF

j_gene: TRBJ2-5
v_gene: TRBV4-1
CDR3aa: CASSQETSLETQYF

j_gene: TRBJ2-3
v_gene: TRBV20-1
CDR3aa: CSALRRRDTQYF

j_gene: TRBJ1-4
v_gene: TRBV20-1
CDR3aa: CSAPRGSGKLFF

j_gene: TRBJ1-1
v_gene: TRBV27
CDR3aa: CASSPNRGWTEAFF

j_gene: TRBJ1-5
v_gene: TRBV10-1
CDR3aa: CASSGDREGQPQHF

j_gene: TRBJ2-7
v_gene: TRBV5-1
CDR3aa: CASSPTPRDRGRDEQYF

j_gene: TRBJ2-4
v_gene: TRBV28
CDR3aa: CASRSNMYIQYF

j_gene: TRBJ2-3
v_gene: TRBV2
CDR3aa: CASRRQRSDTQYF

j_gene: TRBJ2-2
v_gene: TRBV5-6
CDR3aa: CASSPGLAANTGELFF

j_gene: TRBJ2-2
v_gene: TRBV9
CDR3aa: CASRSRAGGPWGTGELFF

j_gene: TRBJ2-1
v_gene: TRBV12-3/TRBV12-4
CDR3aa: CASSPEGTSGSEQFF

j_gene: TRBJ2-5
v_gene: TRBV7-9
CDR3aa: CASSPTDRNLWTQYF

j_gene: TRBJ1-2
v_gene: TRBV5-1
CDR3aa: CASSLVGDTRGYTF

j_gene: TRBJ1-1
v_gene: TRBV7-9
CDR3aa: CASSLEFGTEAFF

j_gene: TRBJ2-1
v_gene: TRBV12-3/TRBV12-4
CDR3aa: CASSPIGQGPPYNEQFF

j_gene: TRBJ2-2
v_gene: TRBV25-1
CDR3aa: CASSDPRRGELFF

j_gene: TRBJ1-5
v_gene: TRBV2
CDR3aa: CASSEGGGQPQHF

j_gene: TRBJ2-7
v_gene: TRBV28
CDR3aa: CASRAPLGLHYEQYF

j_gene: TRBJ2-3
v_gene: TRBV9
CDR3aa: CASSVVQQADTQYF

j_gene: TRBJ2-7
v_gene: TRBV7-8
CDR3aa: CASRGRTGSREQYF

j_gene: TRBJ2-7
v_gene: TRBV28
CDR3aa: CASSLRQGLFYEQYF

j_gene: TRBJ2-2
v_gene: TRBV12-2
CDR3aa: CASRSRGLTTGELFF

j_gene: TRBJ1-6
v_gene: TRBV7-9
CDR3aa: CASSLGDPHSPLHF

j_gene: TRBJ2-3
v_gene: TRBV9
CDR3aa: CASSVGGNPTTDTQYF

j_gene: TRBJ2-7
v_gene: TRBV10-3
CDR3aa: CAISDGARRGYEQYF